In its sample, the clone carrying this T cell receptor beta chain was seen many times. The antigen remains unidentified. Libraries were prepared by immunoSEQ multiplex PCR; TCRdb keeps only in-frame clonotypes and omits some of them. The sample has 35,000 to 45,000 clones, none seen only once. The CDR3 runs to 15 residues. V was shortened by 0 bases and J by 7 bases, with 16 bases between the two germline ends. Germline-derived CDR1 and CDR2 are SGHDN and FVKESK. The sample comes from a study of T cells after posttransplantation cyclophosphamide. Study-wide results and limits: Blood and skin or GI T cell repertoires showed limited TRB overlap. Recipient CMV seropositivity and CMV reactivation strongly tracked TRB clonality.

Peripheral blood was collected from the related graft donor on the marrow donation day. The clonotype originates from a man aged 40-50 years in good health, CMV-negative, and a related stem cell transplant donor. This chain joins TRBV14 and TRBJ2-7; D is perhaps TRBD2 (5 bases). Sequencing was done on a sample of PBMCs. CDR3 sequence: CASSQDLGRAGEQYF. The CDR3 nucleotides read TGTGCCAGCAGCCAAGATCTGGGCCGGGCGGGTGAGCAGTACTTC.